The 23 T cell receptor beta chains given below trace back to one sample, sequenced in a study of blood T cell repertoires in COVID-19. Clones were read by immunoSEQ multiplex PCR, and TCRdb kept only the in-frame ones, dropping some. The sample yields over 130,000 clones, roughly 81% seen once. The specimen sequenced was peripheral blood. These receptor sequences come from a woman aged 50 to 60 with active or convalescent COVID-19.

V usage is TRBV7-2 and J usage is TRBJ2-3, with 13 nucleotides matching TRBD2. Trimming at V came to 2 bases and at J to 9 bases, leaving 5 bases not matched to a gene. The CDR3 runs 15 residues. Germline V gene data show CDR1 as SGHTA and CDR2 as FQGNSA. DNA of the CDR3: TGTGCCAGCAGCTTAATGACTAGCGGGGGGCGAACGCAGTATTTT. Residues: CASSLMTSGGRTQYF. Together with reference TRBV7-2 and TRBJ2-3, the CDR3 gives the full variable domain: GAGVSQSPSNKVTEKGKDVELRCDPISGHTALYWYRQSLGQGLEFLIYFQGNSAPDKSGLPSDRFSAERTGGSVSTLTIQRTQQEDSAVYLCASSLMTSGGRTQYFGPGTRLTVL.

The rearrangement links TRBV28 to TRBJ2-2; 9 bases align to TRBD2. This CDR3 is 19 amino acids long. J gave up 5 bases and V 6 bases, and 19 bases lay outside the gene matches. Per the germline V gene, CDR1 is MDHEN and CDR2 is SYDVKM. The CDR3 DNA is TGTGCCAGCAGCCGACGACAGGGTTTAGTAGCGGGAGTGACCGGGGAGCTGTTTTTT. As protein: CASSRRQGLVAGVTGELFF.

The chain joins TRBV6-6 to TRBJ1-1; 8 bases align to TRBD1. The CDR3 has 17 residues. V shed 5 bases and J 2 bases; nucleotides not matched to a gene: 13. Germline CDR1 MNHNY, CDR2 SVGAGI (reference sequence). The DNA for the CDR3 is TGTGCCAGCAGTCCTCCGGAGGACAGGGCGGGAAACACTGAAGCTTTCTTT. Encoded protein: CASSPPEDRAGNTEAFF.

The CDR3 is CASSPTGEYGYTF. The CDR3 DNA follows: TGTGCCAGCTCACCGACAGGGGAGTATGGCTACACCTTC. The chain carries TRBV18 and TRBJ1-2, with 8 bases lining up with TRBD1. Germline-derived CDR1 and CDR2 are KGHSH and LQKENI. There are 13 residues in the CDR3. With V trimmed by 3 bases and J by 5 bases, 2 bases remained unmatched.

Concerning this clone: A junction end diverges from the germline sequence, so it may reflect a read error. The rearrangement joins TRBV4-2 to TRBJ2-1, with 7 bases matching TRBD2. CDR1 LGHNA and CDR2 YNFKEQ come from the germline V gene. The CDR3 totals 14 residues. The CDR3 bases are TGTGCCAGCAGACAAGCGGGGTTAATGGATGAGCAGTTCTTC. Amino acid sequence: CASRQAGLMDEQFF.

The chain has TRBV19 and TRBJ1-4, with TRBD1 matching 8 bases. Germline-derived CDR1 and CDR2 are LNHDA and SQIVND (reference sequence). This CDR3 region has 16 residues. After removal of 6 bases from V and 6 bases from J, the junction contained 12 bases not matched to a gene. The CDR3, as DNA: TGTGCCAGTAGCAAGACGAGACAGGGGTGGGATGAAAAACTGTTTTTT. It is translated as CASSKTRQGWDEKLFF.

The chain uses TRBV7-2 and TRBJ1-1; maybe TRBD1 (6 bases). The CDR3 runs to 13 residues. CDR1 is SGHTA, CDR2 FQGNSA, per germline. V lost 3 bases to trimming and J lost 12 bases, with 17 bases between them. In DNA, the CDR3 is TGTGCCAGCAGCTTCGAACGGGACAAAATAACTTTCTTT. Its protein is CASSFERDKITFF.

The gene calls are TRBV7-3 and TRBJ2-1, with 13 bases lining up with TRBD2. The germline gives CDR1 SGHTA, CDR2 FQGTGA. V shed 5 bases and J 5 bases; nucleotides not matched to a gene: 3. The CDR3 extends over 15 amino acids. The CDR3 sequence: CASSKTSGGNNEQFF. Written as DNA, the CDR3 is TGTGCCAGCAGCAAGACTAGCGGGGGGAACAATGAGCAGTTCTTC.

This rearrangement joins TRBV5-1 to TRBJ2-7; D perhaps matches TRBD1 (6 bases). The germline CDR1 and CDR2 sequences are SGHRS and YFSETQ. V lost 3 bases to trimming and J lost 6 bases, with 13 bases between them. The CDR3 contains 13 residues. The CDR3 sequence: CASSSGTRGEQYF. CDR3 nucleotides: TGCGCCAGCAGCTCCGGGACAAGGGGCGAGCAGTACTTC.

J is TRBJ2-2 and V is TRBV3-1 (or the pseudogene TRBV3-2); TRBD1 agrees at 9 bases. J lost 3 bases, V lost 7 bases, and 6 bases had no gene match. The length of the CDR3 is 15 residues. The V gene's germline CDR1 is LGHDT and CDR2 YNNKEL (reference sequence). CDR3 sequence (DNA): TGTGCCAGCAAGAAAGGGACAGGGCACACCGGGGAGCTGTTTTTT. Translated: CASKKGTGHTGELFF.

In this sample, this clone turned up once. The DNA for the CDR3 is TGTGCCAGCAGCTTGGAGTCGCTAGTGAGGAATGAGCAGTTCTTC. It encodes CASSLESLVRNEQFF. This rearrangement joins TRBV5-4 to TRBJ2-1; no definite D call. The CDR3 covers 15 residues. Germline loops: CDR1 SGHNT, CDR2 YYREEE (reference sequence). Trimming took off 0 bases at V and 7 bases at J, with 14 bases between the two ends.

This clone came up a few times. V and J are TRBV7-2 and TRBJ2-3; tentatively, D is TRBD2 (5 bases). CDR3 length: 15 residues. Germline lookup yields CDR1 SGHTA and CDR2 FQGNSA. The germline V and J ends were trimmed by 5 bases and 6 bases, with 18 bases remaining between them. CDR3 nucleotides: TGTGCCAGCAGCCTTGACTACTCTATCTCGGATACGCAGTATTTT. This codes for CASSLDYSISDTQYF.

A few counts support this clone. The V gene is TRBV6-1, the J gene TRBJ1-1, with a possible D match to TRBD1 (6 bases). This CDR3 has 13 amino acids. Trimming removed 4 bases from V and 3 bases from J, with 9 bases in between. The germline V gene encodes CDR1 MNHNS and CDR2 SASEGT. The CDR3 protein is CASSGYRDTEAFF. CDR3 in DNA: TGTGCCAGCAGTGGTTACAGGGACACTGAAGCTTTCTTT.

This chain joins TRBV11-2 and TRBJ2-1; 12 bases align to TRBD2. This CDR3 has 19 residues. V was clipped by 4 bases and J by 7 bases; unmatched bases: 17. Looked up from germline, CDR1 is SGHAT and CDR2 is FQNNGV. The CDR3 region has the DNA TGTGCCAGCAGCTCGAACAGGGAATGGAGGACTAGCGGGAATAATGAGCAGTTCTTC. Encoded protein: CASSSNREWRTSGNNEQFF.

The genes are TRBV12-5 and TRBJ2-3; perhaps TRBD1 as D (6 bases). This CDR3 spans 13 amino acids. Trimming removed 6 bases at V and 3 bases at J, with 10 bases between. CDR1 and CDR2 (germline): LGHNT, FRNRAP. The CDR3 is CASGPGQTDTQYF. The CDR3 DNA follows: TGTGCTAGTGGACCCGGACAGACAGATACGCAGTATTTT.

The chain combines TRBV19 with TRBJ1-3, with a weak D call TRBD1 (6 bases). The germline V gene encodes CDR1 LNHDA and CDR2 SQIVND (reference sequence). V dropped 2 bases and J dropped 2 bases, with 13 bases sitting between them. This CDR3 has 16 amino acids. This chain's CDR3 is CASSILYRDAGNTIYF. The CDR3 DNA reads as TGTGCCAGTAGTATACTATACAGGGATGCTGGAAACACCATATATTTT.

The chain is built from TRBV30 and TRBJ1-2; maybe TRBD1 (5 bases). The CDR3 has 13 amino acids. CDR1 is GTSNPN, CDR2 SVGIG, per germline (reference sequence). The V end lost 0 bases, the J end lost 5 bases, and 10 bases lay between the germline ends. The chain's CDR3 is CAWSVLAGYGYTF. DNA for the CDR3: TGTGCCTGGAGTGTACTGGCAGGGTATGGCTACACCTTC.

This clone has a single count. CDR3 amino acids: CSASADWDFGNTIYF. CDR3 DNA: TGCAGTGCTAGTGCTGATTGGGACTTTGGAAACACCATATATTTT. The J gene is TRBJ1-3, the V gene TRBV20-1; perhaps TRBD1 as D (5 bases). The CDR3 is 15 amino acids. Germline CDR1 DFQATT, CDR2 SNEGSKA (reference sequence). V was cut by 3 bases and J by 3 bases, with 15 bases left in between.

J is TRBJ1-5 and V is TRBV19; D gene ambiguous. Germline V gene data show CDR1 as LNHDA and CDR2 as SQIVND (reference sequence). Trimming shortened V by 4 bases and J by 2 bases, and 9 bases separated the two germline ends. The CDR3 covers 14 residues. CDR3 nucleotides: TGTGCCAGTAGTAATATCGCAGGCAATCAGCCCCAGCATTTT. Its protein product is CASSNIAGNQPQHF.

The rearrangement joins TRBV4-3 to TRBJ1-2, with no clear D. V lost 1 base to trimming and J lost 3 bases, with 15 bases between them. The CDR3 has 16 amino acids. Germline lookup yields CDR1 LGHNA and CDR2 YSLEER. CDR3 loop: CASSQAGSLADYGYTF. CDR3 in DNA: TGCGCCAGCAGCCAAGCCGGGTCCCTTGCGGACTATGGCTACACCTTC.

V usage is TRBV7-2 and J usage is TRBJ1-1, with D possibly TRBD1 on 6 matching bases. The V end was cut by 2 bases, the J end by 7 bases, with 14 bases between. This CDR3 region has 14 residues. CDR1 is SGHTA and CDR2 is FQGNSA in the germline V gene. As DNA, the CDR3 is TGTGCCAGCAGCTTAAAGGGGACAATTGTTGAAGCTTTCTTT. It codes for CASSLKGTIVEAFF. Full variable domain (remainder filled in from reference TRBV7-2 and TRBJ1-1): GAGVSQSPSNKVTEKGKDVELRCDPISGHTALYWYRQSLGQGLEFLIYFQGNSAPDKSGLPSDRFSAERTGGSVSTLTIQRTQQEDSAVYLCASSLKGTIVEAFFGQGTRLTVV.

The V call is TRBV19, the J call TRBJ2-2; D is ambiguous. CDR3 length equals 14 residues. Germline CDR1 is LNHDA and CDR2 is SQIVND (reference sequence). Deletions cut 6 bases from V and 0 bases from J, with 8 bases between. CDR3 residues: CASREQSNTGELFF. In nucleotides, the CDR3 is TGTGCCAGTAGGGAACAGTCGAACACCGGGGAGCTGTTTTTT.

The chain combines TRBV28 with TRBJ1-1; D is ambiguous. The V and J ends lost 2 bases and 3 bases respectively, with 19 bases between them. Germline V gives CDR1 MDHEN, CDR2 SYDVKM. CDR3 length: 17 amino acids. CDR3 sequence (DNA): TGTGCCAGCAGTTTAGGATTGGGAGCAGTTGGTCACACTGAAGCTTTCTTT. This gives the protein CASSLGLGAVGHTEAFF.